Detailed here is one TCR beta chain. Its antigen is currently unknown. Use of 60 Vbeta and 13 Jbeta primers characterized the PCR. Sequencing used immunoSEQ multiplex PCR; TCRdb keeps in-frame clones, though not all of them. The sample contains about 170,000 clones, approximately 84% of which appear only once. Though probably carrying unrecorded immune exposures, donors were nominally healthy at sampling. This record comes from a study of cytomegalovirus exposure and HLA in healthy donors. General observations from the study: Associated with cytomegalovirus, according to the listing, were 164 TCR beta chains. Reportedly, TCR beta sequences accurately predicted HLA-A and HLA-B alleles in most subjects. The likely origin of a cluster of highly shared sequence variants was a sequencing artifact.

The CDR3 is 12 residues long. V shed 8 bases and J shed 2 bases, with 9 bases lying between them. The V gene's germline CDR1 is ENHRY and CDR2 SYGVKD. The sequence came from a girl aged 5 to 17 in good health and CMV-seropositive. The sequenced material came from PBMCs. This chain uses TRBV10-3 with TRBJ1-2; D is unresolved. CDR3 region: CAISGTNYGYTF. The CDR3 region has the DNA TGTGCCATCTCAGGAACCAACTATGGCTACACCTTC.